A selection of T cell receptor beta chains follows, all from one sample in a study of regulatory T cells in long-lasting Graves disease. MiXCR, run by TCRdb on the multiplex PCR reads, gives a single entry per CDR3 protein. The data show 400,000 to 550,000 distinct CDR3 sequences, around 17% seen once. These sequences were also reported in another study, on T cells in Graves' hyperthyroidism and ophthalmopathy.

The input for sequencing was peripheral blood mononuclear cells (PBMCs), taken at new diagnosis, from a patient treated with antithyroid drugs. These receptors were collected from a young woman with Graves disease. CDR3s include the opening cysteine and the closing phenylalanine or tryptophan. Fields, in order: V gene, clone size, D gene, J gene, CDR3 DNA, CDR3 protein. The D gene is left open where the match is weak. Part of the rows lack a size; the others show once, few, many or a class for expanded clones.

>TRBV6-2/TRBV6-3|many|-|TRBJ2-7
TGTGCCAGCAGTACCTATGTAACATACGAGCAGTACTTC
CASSTYVTYEQYF
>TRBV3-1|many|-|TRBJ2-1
TGTGCCAGCAGCCGAGACGGGGACGGGGTCGTTTTCTTC
CASSRDGDGVVFF
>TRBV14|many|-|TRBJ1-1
TGTGCCAGCAGCCAAGGGGCCCGAGAGATAAAAGCTTTCTTT
CASSQGAREIKAFF
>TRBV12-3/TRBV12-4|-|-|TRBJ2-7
TGTGCCAGCGGGGAGCCCTACGAGCAGTACTTC
CASGEPYEQYF
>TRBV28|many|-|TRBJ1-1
TGTGCCAGCAGAGGGAGGGTTGAAGCTTTCTTT
CASRGRVEAFF
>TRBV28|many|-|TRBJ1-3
TGTGCCAGCAGCCCTCCGGGACACATCTCTGGAAACACCATATATTTT
CASSPPGHISGNTIYF
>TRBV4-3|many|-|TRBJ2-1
TGTGCCAGCAGCACTCGGACTACCACCTACAATGAGCAGTTCTTC
CASSTRTTTYNEQFF
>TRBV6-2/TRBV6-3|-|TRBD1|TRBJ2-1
TGTGCCAGCTCCGACAGGGGATTCAGCTCCTACAATGAGCAGTTCTTC
CASSDRGFSSYNEQFF
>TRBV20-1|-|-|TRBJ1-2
TGCAGTGCTAGAGCCGGGGACTTCGGCTATGGCTACACCTTC
CSARAGDFGYGYTF
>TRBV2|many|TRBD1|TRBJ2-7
TGTGCCAGCAGTGGGACAGGCCTCTACGAGCAGTACTTC
CASSGTGLYEQYF
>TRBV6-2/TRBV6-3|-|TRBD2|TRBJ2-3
TGTGCCAGCAGTTACCGGCTAGCGGGAGTGGGGAGCACAGATACGCAGTATTTT
CASSYRLAGVGSTDTQYF
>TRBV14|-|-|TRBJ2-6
TGTGCCAGCAGCCACGGGGCAGCTGGGGCCAACGTCCTGACTTTC
CASSHGAAGANVLTF
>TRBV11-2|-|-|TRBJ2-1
TGTGCCAGCAGCACGCCGGGACATAGCTCCTACAATGAGCAGTTCTTC
CASSTPGHSSYNEQFF
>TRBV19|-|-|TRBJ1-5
TGTGCCAGTACGGGGTTGCGCAATCAGCCCCAGCATTTT
CASTGLRNQPQHF
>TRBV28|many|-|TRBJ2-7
TGTGCCAGCAGTGGGGGGACCGCTAGCTACGAGCAGTACTTC
CASSGGTASYEQYF
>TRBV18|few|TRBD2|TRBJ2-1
TGTGCCAGCTCACCACCGTCAGGCTTTAGCGGGAAGGACAATGAGCAGTTCTTC
CASSPPSGFSGKDNEQFF
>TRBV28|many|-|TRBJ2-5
TGTGCCAGCAGTTTAGGTCGCTTGCAAGAGACCCAGTACTTC
CASSLGRLQETQYF
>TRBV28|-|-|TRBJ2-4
TGTGCCAGCAGTTCAAACACTAAACCCCCCATCAACAGGAGCATTCAGTACTTC
CASSSNTKPPINRSIQYF
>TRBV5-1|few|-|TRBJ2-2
TGCGCCACCAACGGGCTCACCGGGGAGCTGTTTTTT
CATNGLTGELFF
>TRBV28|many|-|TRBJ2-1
TGTGCCACCCACTACAATGAGCAGTTCTTC
CATHYNEQFF
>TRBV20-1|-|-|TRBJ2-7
TGCAGTGCCCCGGGTGGGCCGCTCTACGAGCAGTACTTC
CSAPGGPLYEQYF
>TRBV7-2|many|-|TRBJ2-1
TGTGCCAGCAGTTTGTTTCGGTACAATGAGCAGTTCTTC
CASSLFRYNEQFF
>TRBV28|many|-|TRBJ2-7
TGTGCCAGCAGTTTATTCCGGACTACCCCCTACGAGCAGTACTTC
CASSLFRTTPYEQYF
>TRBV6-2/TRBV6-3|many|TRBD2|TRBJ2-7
TGTGCCAGCAGTTACCCTCGGACTAGCGGGAGGGCCAAGTTTTTCGAGCAGTACTTC
CASSYPRTSGRAKFFEQYF
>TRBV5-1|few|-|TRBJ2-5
TGCGCCAGCAGCTCCGACTGGATAAACCAAGAGACCCAGTACTTC
CASSSDWINQETQYF
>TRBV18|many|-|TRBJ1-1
TGTGCCAGCTCGGGAAGGGATAACACTGAAGCTTTCTTT
CASSGRDNTEAFF
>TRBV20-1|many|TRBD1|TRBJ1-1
TGCAGTGCTAGACCGATTGGGGACAGCCCAAACACTGAAGCTTTCTTT
CSARPIGDSPNTEAFF
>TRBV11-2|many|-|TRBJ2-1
TGTGCCAGCAGCTCTCAGGGGTACAATGAGCAGTTCTTC
CASSSQGYNEQFF
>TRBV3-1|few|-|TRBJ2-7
TGTGCCAGCAGCCCCGGGACAACTTCTCCCGAGCAGTACTTC
CASSPGTTSPEQYF
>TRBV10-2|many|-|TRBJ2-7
TGCGCCAGCAGTGAGACGTTATACGAGCAGTACTTC
CASSETLYEQYF
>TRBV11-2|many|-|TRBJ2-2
TGTGCCAGCAGCTTAGACGGGCTAAAACTCACGGGCTTTGGGGAGCTGTTTTTT
CASSLDGLKLTGFGELFF
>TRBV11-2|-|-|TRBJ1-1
TGTGCCAGCAGCTTAGGGGGGGCGAACACTGAAGCTTTCTTT
CASSLGGANTEAFF
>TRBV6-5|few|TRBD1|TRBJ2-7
TGTGCCAGCAGTTACTCGAGGGGGCAATCCTACGAGCAGTACTTC
CASSYSRGQSYEQYF
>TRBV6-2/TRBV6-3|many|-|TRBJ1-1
TGTGCCAGCAGTCAATTCAGGCCTTTCATGAACACTGAAGCTTTCTTT
CASSQFRPFMNTEAFF
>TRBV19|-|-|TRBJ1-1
TGTGCCAGTAGTTTTGATCCAGGGACTATGAACACTGAAGCTTTCTTT
CASSFDPGTMNTEAFF
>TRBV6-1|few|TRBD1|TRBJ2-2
TGTGCCGGGACGGACAGGCCTAACACCGGGGAGCTGTTTTTT
CAGTDRPNTGELFF
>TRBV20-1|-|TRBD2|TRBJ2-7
TGCAGTGCTAGTCACGCGGGAGGGACCTACGAGCAGTACTTC
CSASHAGGTYEQYF
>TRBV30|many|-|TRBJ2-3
TGTGCCTACTGTACCCAGGGGCCAGATACGCAGTATTTT
CAYCTQGPDTQYF
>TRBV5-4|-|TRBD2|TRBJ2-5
TGTGCCAGCAGCTTGCGCCAGGGTGGGGGGGTAGAGACCCAGTACTTC
CASSLRQGGGVETQYF
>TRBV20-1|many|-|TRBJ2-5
TGCAGTGCTAAGTTCGCGGGATCGGTTGAGACCCAGTACTTC
CSAKFAGSVETQYF
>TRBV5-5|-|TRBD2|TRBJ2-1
TGTGCCAGCAGCTTGAGACTAGCGGGAGGGGAAAGCTCCTACAATGAGCAGTTCTTC
CASSLRLAGGESSYNEQFF
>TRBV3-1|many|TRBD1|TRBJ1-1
TGTGCCAGCAGCCCTACATGGGACAGTCATCACGAAGCTTTCTTT
CASSPTWDSHHEAFF
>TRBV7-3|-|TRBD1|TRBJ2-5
TGTGCCAGCAGCTTAGGATCGACAGGGGGCCAAGAGACCCAGTACTTC
CASSLGSTGGQETQYF
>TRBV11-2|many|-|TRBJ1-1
TGTGCCAGCAGAAAAGTGGGAGGTGAAGCTTTCTTT
CASRKVGGEAFF
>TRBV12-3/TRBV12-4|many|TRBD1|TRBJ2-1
TGTGCCAGCACCCCGCACTGGGGCGCCGGGACAGGGGAGGGTGAGCAGTTCTTC
CASTPHWGAGTGEGEQFF
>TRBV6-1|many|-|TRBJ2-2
TGTGCCAGCAACCTAGGGGCCAGAGGTACCGGGGAGCTGTTTTTT
CASNLGARGTGELFF
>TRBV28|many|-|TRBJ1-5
TGTGCCAGCAGTTATACAGTCAGGAATCAGCCCCAGCATTTT
CASSYTVRNQPQHF
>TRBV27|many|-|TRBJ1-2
TGTGCCAGCAGTTTCAGGGACGTACGGCATGGCTACACCTTC
CASSFRDVRHGYTF
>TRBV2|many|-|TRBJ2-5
TGTGCCAGCAACCCAACACGGGACAAACAAGAGACCCAGTACTTC
CASNPTRDKQETQYF
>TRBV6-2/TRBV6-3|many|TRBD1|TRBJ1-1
TGTGCCAGCAGTTACGATAGGACAGGGCAAGCTTGGCAAGCTTTCTTT
CASSYDRTGQAWQAFF
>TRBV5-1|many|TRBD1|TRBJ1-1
TGCGCCAGCTCAACCGCAGGGGGGCGGAACACTGAAGCTTTCTTT
CASSTAGGRNTEAFF
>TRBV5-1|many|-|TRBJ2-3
TGCGCCAGCAGCCTTGAGACTAACGGGAGTGGGGCAGATACGCAGTATTTT
CASSLETNGSGADTQYF
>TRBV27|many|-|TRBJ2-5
TGTGCCAGCAGTTTTGTGGATAACAAAGGGACCCAGTACTTC
CASSFVDNKGTQYF
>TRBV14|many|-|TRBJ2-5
TGTGCCAGCAGCCAAGATTGGGCCGGAGAGACCCAGTACTTC
CASSQDWAGETQYF
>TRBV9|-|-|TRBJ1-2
TGTGCCAGCAGCGCAGGCGGGAGGGGCTATGGCTACACCTTC
CASSAGGRGYGYTF
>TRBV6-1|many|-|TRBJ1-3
TGTGCCAGCAGTCCAGGGGTCTCTGGAAACACCATATATTTT
CASSPGVSGNTIYF
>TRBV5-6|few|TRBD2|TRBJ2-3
TGTGCCAGCCATGGCCCACTAGCGGGAGGGCCCACAGATACGCAGTATTTT
CASHGPLAGGPTDTQYF
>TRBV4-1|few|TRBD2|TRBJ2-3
TGCGCCAGCAGCCAAGTAAGACGGACTAGCGGACCTGTGGGAGATACGCAGTATTTT
CASSQVRRTSGPVGDTQYF
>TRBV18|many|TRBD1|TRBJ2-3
TGTGCCAGCTCACCGAAGGACAGGATCCAAGATACGCAGTATTTT
CASSPKDRIQDTQYF